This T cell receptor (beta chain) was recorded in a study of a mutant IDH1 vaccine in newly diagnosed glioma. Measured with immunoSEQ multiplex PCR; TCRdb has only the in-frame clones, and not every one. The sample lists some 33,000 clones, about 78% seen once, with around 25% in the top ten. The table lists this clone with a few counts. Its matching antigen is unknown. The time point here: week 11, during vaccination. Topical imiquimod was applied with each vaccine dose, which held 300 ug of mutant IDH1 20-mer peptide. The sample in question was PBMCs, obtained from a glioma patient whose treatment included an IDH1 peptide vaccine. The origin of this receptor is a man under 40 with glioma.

This CDR3 reads CASSPSRDAYEQYF. Written as DNA, the CDR3 is TGTGCCAGCAGCCCAAGCCGGGACGCCTACGAGCAGTACTTC. The chain has TRBV7-8 and TRBJ2-7; perhaps D is TRBD1 or TRBD2 (5 bases each). CDR3 length: 14 residues. CDR1 and CDR2 (germline): SGHVS, FQNEAQ. V was shortened by 5 bases and J by 2 bases, with 13 bases between the two germline ends.